Listed here are 11 T cell receptor beta chains from one sample, sequenced in a study of radiotherapy plus CTLA-4 blockade in lung cancer. Here immunoSEQ multiplex PCR was the method, and the copy in TCRdb shows in-frame clones only, minus some. The repertoire holds roughly 75,000 clones, 84% seen once, with about 0.79% in the top ten. The starting material was peripheral blood, obtained from a patient treated with radiotherapy plus ipilimumab. Every receptor here comes from a human donor with non-small cell lung cancer who had stable disease on radiotherapy plus ipilimumab.

This clone has more than one count but fewer than ten. The chain joins TRBV5-4 to TRBJ1-1; D not resolved. V lost 1 base and J lost 3, with 10 bases in between. The germline V gene has CDR1 SGHNT and CDR2 YYREEE (reference sequence). The length of the CDR3 is 14 residues. CDR3 sequence (DNA): TGTGCCAGCAGCTTGCGGGTTCGGCACACTGAAGCTTTCTTT. Its translation: CASSLRVRHTEAFF.

This CDR3 is CASSVGGNTEAFF. The DNA of the CDR3 is TGTGCCAGCAGCGTGGGAGGGAACACTGAAGCTTTCTTT. The rearrangement joins TRBV14 to TRBJ1-1; no firm D call. Germline V gene sequence: CDR1 SGHDN, CDR2 FVKESK. Trimming cost V 5 bases and J 1 base, with 8 bases left between them. CDR3 length equals 13 residues.

The genes are TRBV28 and TRBJ2-7; 9 bases are shared with TRBD2. This CDR3 region has 16 residues. CDR1 MDHEN and CDR2 SYDVKM come from the germline V gene. Trimming removed 2 bases from V and 0 bases from J; junction bases left unmatched: 5. Written as DNA, the CDR3 is TGTGCCAGCAGTTTAGGAGGTAGCGGGAGCTCCTACGAGCAGTACTTC. Translating gives CASSLGGSGSSYEQYF.

The chain carries TRBV5-4 and TRBJ1-6; D is possibly TRBD1 (5 bases). CDR1 and CDR2 (germline): SGHNT, YYREEE (reference sequence). The ends were cut back, 4 bases at V and 0 bases at J, with 14 bases in the middle. This CDR3 region has 17 residues. CDR3 protein: CASSSGQRSSYNSPLHF. The CDR3 nucleotides are TGTGCCAGCAGCAGCGGACAAAGGAGCTCCTATAATTCACCCCTCCACTTT.

This chain connects TRBV6-5 to TRBJ1-2, with TRBD1 matching over 10 bases. This CDR3 has 14 amino acids. The trim removed 8 bases at V and 2 bases at J, leaving 5 bases unmatched. Per the germline V gene, CDR1 is MNHEY and CDR2 is SVGAGI. The CDR3 DNA reads as TGTGCCAGCTCAGGACAGGGGGAGAACTATGGCTACACCTTC. As protein: CASSGQGENYGYTF.

A few counts support this clone. The V and J genes are TRBV5-1 and TRBJ2-1; D perhaps matches TRBD2 (6 bases). The V end lost 5 bases, the J end lost 9 bases, and 21 bases lay between the germline ends. Germline CDR1 is SGHRS and CDR2 is YFSETQ. This CDR3 is 15 amino acids long. The DNA of the CDR3 is TGCGCCAGCAGGGTCCGGGACTCCGTGATGGGTGAGCAGTTCTTC. Its protein product is CASRVRDSVMGEQFF. The full variable domain, its missing parts supplied by reference TRBV5-1 and TRBJ2-1, is KAGVTQTPRYLIKTRGQQVTLSCSPISGHRSVSWYQQTPGQGLQFLFEYFSETQRNKGNFPGRFSGRQFSNSRSEMNVSTLELGDSALYLCASRVRDSVMGEQFFGPGTRLTVL.

The table lists this clone with a few counts. The chain carries TRBV18 and TRBJ2-7; 7 positions match TRBD2. CDR1 KGHSH and CDR2 LQKENI come from the germline V gene. Trimming cost V 3 bases and J 3 bases; bases outside gene matches: 5. CDR3 size: 14 residues. CDR3 nucleotide sequence: TGTGCCAGCTCACCCACGGGAGGAAGCTACGAGCAGTACTTC. Translation: CASSPTGGSYEQYF.

The chain links TRBV14 to TRBJ2-1, with TRBD1 matching over 7 bases. The V and J ends lost 0 bases and 8 bases, in that order; junction bases with no gene match: 4. There are 14 residues in the CDR3. The germline gives CDR1 SGHDN, CDR2 FVKESK. CDR3 in amino acids: CASSQDRGFDEQFF. For the CDR3, the DNA is TGTGCCAGCAGCCAAGACAGGGGGTTTGATGAGCAGTTCTTC.

The rearrangement links TRBV27 to TRBJ2-3, with D hard to call. The V end lost 2 bases, the J end lost 0 bases, and 6 bases lay between the germline ends. The V gene's germline CDR1 is MNHEY and CDR2 SMNVEV (reference sequence). CDR3 size: 14 residues. The CDR3 is CASSLDWSTDTQYF. The CDR3 nucleotides read TGTGCCAGCAGTTTAGATTGGAGCACAGATACGCAGTATTTT.

The chain has TRBV7-3 and TRBJ2-2; 7 bases agree with TRBD2. V lost 2 bases to trimming and J lost 6 bases; unmatched junction nucleotides: 12. From germline, CDR1 is SGHTA and CDR2 FQGTGA. The CDR3 consists of 17 residues. The CDR3 nucleotides read TGTGCCAGCAGCTTAGGAACTCCGGGACTATCGGCCGGGGAGCTGTTTTTT. It specifies CASSLGTPGLSAGELFF. Based on the CDR3 plus reference TRBV7-3 and TRBJ2-2, the full variable domain is GAGVSQTPSNKVTEKGKYVELRCDPISGHTALYWYRQSLGQGPEFLIYFQGTGAADDSGLPNDRFFAVRPEGSVSTLKIQRTERGDSAVYLCASSLGTPGLSAGELFFGEGSRLTVL.

Note on this clone: One end of the junction is discordant with germline, which a read error may explain. The chain recombines TRBV18 with TRBJ2-7, with D perhaps matching TRBD2 (6 bases). Per the germline V gene, CDR1 is KGHSH and CDR2 is LQKENI. The length of the CDR3 is 14 residues. The CDR3 here is CASSQGGEGGGMGF. Written as DNA, the CDR3 is TGTGCCAGCTCACAAGGAGGGGAAGGAGGAGGGATGGGATTC. Looking up the rest from reference TRBV18 and TRBJ2-7 gives the full variable domain: NAGVMQNPRHLVRRRGQEARLRCSPMKGHSHVYWYRQLPEEGLKFMVYLQKENIIDESGMPKERFSAEFPKEGPSILRIQQVVRGDSAAYFCASSQGGEGGGMGFGPGTRLTVT.